These T cell receptor beta chains were read from a single sample in a study of blood T cell repertoires in COVID-19. TCRdb's copy holds only in-frame clones and misses some; the assay was immunoSEQ multiplex PCR. The table lists approximately 40,000 clones, 70% to 85% of them singletons. Sequences were obtained from peripheral blood. All receptors derive from a woman aged 55-70 years with acute or convalescent COVID-19. The CDR3 runs from the conserved cysteine through the conserved F or W.

CDR3aa | j_gene | v_gene
CASKPKGAFSYEQYF | TRBJ2-7 | TRBV6-5
CAWRDRTGAAFF | TRBJ1-1 | TRBV30
CASNSGTGSGNTIYF | TRBJ1-3 | TRBV18
CASSLNRDHEQYF | TRBJ2-7 | TRBV7-7
CASTGNHEQYF | TRBJ2-7 | TRBV6-5
CASSVAEGYTEAFF | TRBJ1-1 | TRBV9
CASSKTGGTPQHF | TRBJ1-5 | TRBV5-1
CASSIQGTGASYQPQHF | TRBJ1-5 | TRBV19
CASSLNQPQHF | TRBJ1-5 | TRBV27
CASSPVRGLAEKLFF | TRBJ1-4 | TRBV5-6
CASSHRYKETQYF | TRBJ2-5 | TRBV3-1/TRBV3-2
CASSSQPGQTHFYTNYGYTF | TRBJ1-2 | TRBV5-8
CASRRVGYKSGGTEAFF | TRBJ1-1 | TRBV11-2
CATNGGGQESQPQHF | TRBJ1-5 | TRBV15
CASEVTGELFF | TRBJ2-2 | TRBV3-1/TRBV3-2
CASSYENQETQYF | TRBJ2-5 | TRBV7-3
CASRATGNTEAFF | TRBJ1-1 | TRBV2
CAWNRGRTEAFF | TRBJ1-1 | TRBV30
CAWSRTLVSYEQYF | TRBJ2-7 | TRBV30
CASSQGPGTGGKETQYF | TRBJ2-5 | TRBV4-1
CASSFAGVNSPLHF | TRBJ1-6 | TRBV11-2
CASSPRQTNYGYTF | TRBJ1-2 | TRBV3-1/TRBV3-2
CASSPGTFSNEQFF | TRBJ2-1 | TRBV28
CASSRDRVGYTF | TRBJ1-2 | TRBV3-1/TRBV3-2
CASSASGTTDTQYF | TRBJ2-3 | TRBV2
CASKEGPRMNTEAFF | TRBJ1-1 | TRBV6-5
CATSRDPGSNQPQHF | TRBJ1-5 | TRBV15
CASSLGGTQSYEQYF | TRBJ2-7 | TRBV7-2
CASSRSFATTNTGELFF | TRBJ2-2 | TRBV5-5
CASHRGLAGGPVDF | TRBJ2-5 | TRBV3-1/TRBV3-2
CASSVAVRGAGGETQYF | TRBJ2-5 | TRBV9
CASSQDGQGSGYEQYF | TRBJ2-7 | TRBV3-1/TRBV3-2
CASSFWGGTDTQYF | TRBJ2-3 | TRBV28